This TCR beta chain appears in the sequencing data of a study of STAT5B mutations in CD4+ large granular lymphocyte leukemia. Whole-study findings and limits: Higher CD4+ than CD8+ T-LGLL clonality might reflect small sample size.

A remark on this clone: Its antigen is unknown.

Libraries were prepared by immunoSEQ multiplex PCR; TCRdb keeps only in-frame clonotypes and omits some of them. The sample has roughly 30,000 clones, more than 65% seen once. Germline CDR1 and CDR2: MRHNA and SNTAGT. V lost 0 bases and J 0 bases, leaving 8 bases between the germline ends. This CDR3 has 15 residues. The specimen sequenced was CD4+ T cells from blood buffy coats. The gene calls are TRBV6-4 and TRBJ1-2, with D uncertain. The sequence was obtained from a human donor in good health. The chain's CDR3 is CASSDSSLANYGYTF. DNA for the CDR3: TGTGCCAGCAGTGACTCGAGCCTAGCTAACTATGGCTACACCTTC.